This T cell receptor (beta chain) was captured by sequencing in a study of spatial heterogeneity in lung cancer. Study-level information: Sequencing consistently turned up more beta-chain sequences than alpha-chain sequences.

The trim removed 1 base at V and 7 bases at J, leaving 7 bases unmatched. Germline V lookup: CDR1 DFQATT, CDR2 SNEGSKA (reference sequence). CDR3 length: 16 residues. At least ten counts were recorded for this clonotype. TCRdb redid the calling of the 5' RACE reads with MiXCR, one entry per CDR3 protein. The sample yields tens of thousands of distinct CDR3 sequences, around 5.8% seen once. Time point indicated: sample taken at primary tumor resection. Whole RNA, which was extracted from tumor, nontumor lung tissue or frozen PBMC, was sequenced without any cell sorting. The sample was PBMCs, taken at surgery. This TCR came from a male donor with early-stage non-small cell lung cancer. This chain joins TRBV20-1 and TRBJ2-3; 14 nucleotides agree with TRBD2. The CDR3 bases are TGCAGTGCTAGAGGGGGGACTAGCGGGGGTATCCATACGCAGTATTTT. Encoded protein: CSARGGTSGGIHTQYF.